This T cell receptor beta chain stems from a study of memory CD8 T cells in hepatitis C reinfection. TCRdb keeps only in-frame clones here, not all; method: immunoSEQ multiplex PCR. The table records about 45,000 clones, approximately 87% of them present only once. Time point noted: peak reinfection, 3 to 8 weeks after reinfection detection. Sorted cells were sequenced directly ex vivo without any in vitro expansion. A couple of donors provided sorted CD3+ CD8+ CD45RO- naive CD8 T cells at all three reinfection time points. Germline CDR1 reads MDHEN; CDR2 reads SYDVKM. The CDR3 contains 15 residues. Trimming at V came to 6 bases and at J to 0 bases, leaving 4 bases not matched to a gene.

This TCR derives from a man in his late teens or twenties with hepatitis C virus infection. This chain links TRBV28 with TRBJ2-2, with 7 bases matching TRBD1. Specimen: naive CD8+ T cells sorted from blood. For the CDR3, the DNA is TGTGCCAGCAGACGGACAGGAGCGAACACCGGGGAGCTGTTTTTT. Translated: CASRRTGANTGELFF.